A single sample gave rise to the 28 T cell receptor beta chains below, sequenced in a study of vaccination and CD4 T cells after COVID-19. Cultured CD4+ T cells had their DNA profiled by the Oncomine TCR Beta short-read assay. TCRdb re-called the PCR reads through MiXCR, storing one row per CDR3 protein. The data show roughly 20,000 distinct CDR3 sequences, roughly 50% seen once. Antigen specificity for these receptors is unknown. Treatment noted: approximately nine-day PBMC culture with coronavirus spike peptide pools or control peptides (ViraFEST assay). The sequenced material came from CD4+ T cells from blood, cultured in vitro. Receptor source: a human donor who had recovered from COVID-19.

The sample holds a few counts of this clonotype. The rearrangement links TRBV30 to TRBJ1-2; D is ambiguous. This CDR3 region has 12 residues. CDR1 is GTSNPN, CDR2 SVGIG, per germline (reference sequence). The V and J ends lost 0 bases and 12 bases respectively, with 14 bases between them. The CDR3: CAWSVPGLRDTF. The CDR3 nucleotides are TGTGCCTGGAGTGTACCCGGTCTTCGGGACACCTTC.

The chain uses TRBV20-1 and TRBJ1-1; 8 bases align to TRBD1. CDR3 length: 14 residues. The germline CDR1 and CDR2 sequences are DFQATT and SNEGSKA (reference sequence). After removal of 4 bases from V and 1 base from J, the junction contained 5 bases not matched to a gene. The CDR3 here is CSATRTGRNTEAFF. CDR3 nucleotide sequence: TGCAGTGCTACCCGGACAGGGAGGAACACTGAAGCTTTCTTT.

The V call is TRBV7-2, the J call TRBJ2-1; D gene ambiguous. The CDR3 length is 12 residues. Per the germline V gene, CDR1 is SGHTA and CDR2 is FQGNSA. Trimming stripped 4 bases from V and 12 bases from J, with 13 bases between. Here the CDR3 reads CASSSVTWGQFF. CDR3 sequence (DNA): TGTGCCAGCAGCTCAGTGACTTGGGGGCAGTTCTTC. Looking up the rest from reference TRBV7-2 and TRBJ2-1 gives the full variable domain: GAGVSQSPSNKVTEKGKDVELRCDPISGHTALYWYRQSLGQGLEFLIYFQGNSAPDKSGLPSDRFSAERTGGSVSTLTIQRTQQEDSAVYLCASSSVTWGQFFGPGTRLTVL.

Here the CDR3 reads CASTSYYGYTF. The CDR3 DNA reads as TGTGCCAGTACCAGTTACTATGGCTACACCTTC. The rearrangement uses TRBV19 and TRBJ1-2; D ambiguous. This CDR3 region has 11 residues. V lost 7 bases to trimming and J lost 3 bases, with 6 bases between them. The germline gives CDR1 LNHDA, CDR2 SQIVND (reference sequence).

This clonotype occurred a few times. This chain connects TRBV2 to TRBJ1-1; no clear D gene. The CDR3 consists of 13 residues. With 1 base removed from V and 1 base from J, the gap between germline ends came to 4 bases. Germline loops: CDR1 SNHLY, CDR2 FYNNEI. This CDR3 is CASSEGANTEAFF. As DNA, the CDR3 is TGTGCCAGCAGTGAAGGGGCGAACACTGAAGCTTTCTTT.

This clonotype was recorded only once. V gene TRBV19 combines with J gene TRBJ1-6, with D unclear. Germline values: CDR1 LNHDA, CDR2 SQIVND (reference sequence). V was clipped by 6 bases and J by 3 bases, with 12 bases between them. CDR3 length: 15 amino acids. The CDR3 DNA sequence: TGTGCCAGTAGGGAGAAAGCTAACTATAATTCACCCCTCCACTTT. This encodes CASREKANYNSPLHF.

The chain employs TRBV18 and TRBJ2-1; D gene ambiguous. This CDR3 has 13 amino acids. Germline V gene data show CDR1 as KGHSH and CDR2 as LQKENI. Deletions cut 0 bases from V and 5 bases from J, with 5 bases between. The CDR3: CASSPPGNNEQFF. The CDR3 nucleotides are TGTGCCAGCTCACCACCGGGAAACAATGAGCAGTTCTTC.

The rearrangement joins TRBV21-1 to TRBJ2-2; TRBD1, the table's D call, was not compared with the DNA. TRBV21-1 is reported as a pseudogene. This CDR3 has 17 amino acids. The CDR3: CASSSLTGVGKTGELFF. The DNA of the CDR3 is TGTGCCAGCAGTTCCCTAACAGGGGTGGGGAAGACCGGGGAGCTGTTTTTT.

This clonotype has a handful of counts. The V call is TRBV7-8, the J call TRBJ2-1; 11 bases match TRBD2. CDR1 and CDR2 from the germline V gene are SGHVS and FQNEAQ. Germline trimming cut 4 bases from V and 4 bases from J; bases unmatched to any gene: 3. There are 15 residues in the CDR3. The CDR3 region has the DNA TGTGCCAGCAGCTCCGGGACTAGCGGTTACAATGAGCAGTTCTTC. Amino acids: CASSSGTSGYNEQFF.

In its sample, this clonotype was seen a few times. The chain couples TRBV6-2 or TRBV6-3 to TRBJ1-1; possible D gene TRBD1, 6 bases. CDR1 and CDR2 (germline): MNHEY, SVGEGT. CDR3 length: 14 amino acids. V was cut by 5 bases and J by 1 base, with 11 bases left in between. The CDR3 protein is CASSPPTGNTEAFF. CDR3 DNA sequence: TGTGCCAGCAGTCCCCCGACAGGGAACACTGAAGCTTTCTTT.

This clonotype was detected only a few times. Relative to the germline gene, one junction end is altered; a read error may explain this. V gene TRBV7-7 combines with J gene TRBJ2-5; TRBD2 agrees at 9 bases. Germline V CDR1 and CDR2: SSHAT, FNYEAQ (reference sequence). The CDR3 loop spans 15 amino acids. The CDR3 loop is CASSLVLAGYETQYF. CDR3 bases: TGTGCTAGCAGCTTAGTTCTAGCGGGGTATGAGACCCAGTACTTC.

The rearrangement uses TRBV14 and TRBJ2-1; D unresolved. V lost 4 bases and J lost 7, with 8 bases in between. Germline V CDR1 and CDR2: SGHDN, FVKESK. This CDR3 has 12 amino acids. The CDR3 DNA is TGTGCCAGCAGCCTGTACCGGAATGAGCAGTTCTTC. It translates to CASSLYRNEQFF.

The chain combines TRBV5-6 with TRBJ1-6, with 7 bases identical to TRBD1. The CDR3 has 18 residues. V trimming: 0 bases; J trimming: 4 bases; junction bases outside the gene matches: 10. Per germline, CDR1 SGHDT and CDR2 YYEEEE. CDR3 DNA sequence: TGTGCCAGCAGCTTGGGGCCCGTCGGGACAGTTTATAATTCACCCCTCCACTTT. Protein product: CASSLGPVGTVYNSPLHF.

In its sample, this clonotype was seen a few times. The chain combines TRBV24-1 with TRBJ1-1, with D uncertain. Trimming removed 4 bases from V and 4 bases from J, with 15 bases in between. This CDR3 spans 15 amino acids. Germline CDR1 is KGHDR and CDR2 is SFDVKD. The DNA for the CDR3 is TGTGCCACCAGTGAAGGGCGGGGAGGTGGCACTGAAGCTTTCTTT. Encoded protein: CATSEGRGGGTEAFF.

The chain couples TRBV12-3 or TRBV12-4 to TRBJ2-5, with TRBD2 matching 8 bases. V was pared by 6 bases and J by 13 bases, with 16 bases of the junction left unmatched. This CDR3 has 14 amino acids. The CDR3 region has the DNA TGTGCCAGCAGCGAAGACGGGACTAGGGACCGGGTGTACTTC. Residues: CASSEDGTRDRVYF.

This clonotype was observed a handful of times. V usage is TRBV10-3 and J usage is TRBJ1-5; 8 bases are a match to TRBD1. J lost 12 bases, V lost 0 bases, and 13 bases had no gene match. The germline V gene has CDR1 ENHRY and CDR2 SYGVKD. This CDR3 spans 16 amino acids. The CDR3 spells CAISESTGTGAGGQHF. The CDR3 DNA reads as TGTGCCATCAGTGAGTCTACCGGGACAGGAGCTGGGGGCCAGCATTTT.

V gene TRBV6-9 combines with J gene TRBJ2-5; D possibly corresponds to TRBD2 (7 bases). Germline-derived CDR1 and CDR2 are MNHGY and SVAAGI. V shed 1 base and J shed 2 bases, with 14 bases lying between them. This CDR3 spans 16 amino acids. The CDR3 sequence is CASSYFRGREQETQYF. CDR3 bases: TGTGCCAGCAGTTATTTTAGGGGGAGGGAACAAGAGACCCAGTACTTC.

The gene calls are TRBV10-2 and TRBJ2-1; TRBD2 agrees at 8 bases. Trimming took 1 base from V and 7 from J; bases not matched to a gene: 3. The CDR3 consists of 14 residues. Germline loops: CDR1 WSHSY, CDR2 SAAADI. The CDR3 sequence is CASSEFGRGNEQFF. Written as DNA, the CDR3 is TGCGCCAGCAGTGAGTTCGGGAGGGGAAATGAGCAGTTCTTC.

The CDR3 nucleotides read TGCGCCAGCAGGGGCCAGATTAATGAAAAACTGTTTTTT. Amino acid sequence: CASRGQINEKLFF. The rearrangement joins TRBV5-1 to TRBJ1-4; D gene unclear. Germline-derived CDR1 and CDR2 are SGHRS and YFSETQ. V lost 5 bases and J lost 4, with 9 bases in between. This CDR3 contains 13 residues.

V usage is TRBV20-1 and J usage is TRBJ2-3; 9 bases line up with TRBD2. Germline values: CDR1 DFQATT, CDR2 SNEGSKA (reference sequence). The CDR3 has 15 residues. The trim removed 1 base at V and 9 bases at J, leaving 11 bases unmatched. This CDR3 is CSARVGGRGWDTQYF. The CDR3 bases are TGCAGTGCTAGAGTAGGCGGGAGGGGGTGGGACACGCAGTATTTT.

This clonotype was found a few times. V gene TRBV30 combines with J gene TRBJ2-6; D uncertain. V was pared by 0 bases and J by 0 bases, with 6 bases between. This CDR3 has 15 residues. Germline CDR1 and CDR2: GTSNPN and SVGIG (reference sequence). CDR3 loop: CAWSVLGSGANVLTF. In DNA, the CDR3 is TGTGCCTGGAGTGTTCTGGGCTCTGGGGCCAACGTCCTGACTTTC.

The chain couples TRBV6-1 to TRBJ1-6; 7 bases agree with TRBD1. Looked up from germline, CDR1 is MNHNS and CDR2 is SASEGT. This CDR3 is 14 amino acids long. V lost 6 bases to trimming and J lost 7 bases; unmatched junction nucleotides: 6. The CDR3 DNA reads TGTGCCAGCAGGACAGGGATTCCAAATTCACCCCTCCACTTT. Its translation is CASRTGIPNSPLHF.

The rearrangement links TRBV20-1 to TRBJ2-5; D possibly corresponds to TRBD2 (5 bases). Germline CDR1 is DFQATT and CDR2 is SNEGSKA (reference sequence). This CDR3 has 15 amino acids. The germline V and J ends were trimmed by 3 bases and 7 bases, with 21 bases remaining between them. The CDR3 DNA reads TGCAGTGCTAGCCCCGCGGAGCGGCGGGTGGGGACCCAGTACTTC. This codes for CSASPAERRVGTQYF.

The rearrangement joins TRBV29-1 to TRBJ2-7; TRBD1 aligns across 8 bases. The germline gives CDR1 SQVTM, CDR2 ANQGSEA. CDR3 size: 16 residues. Unmatched junction bases numbered 17, after V lost 4 bases and J lost 6 bases. The CDR3 spells CSVGSETGVDLGEQYF. The CDR3 bases are TGCAGCGTTGGGTCGGAGACAGGGGTCGACCTCGGCGAGCAGTACTTC.

This chain joins TRBV7-9 and TRBJ1-2; TRBD1 matches at 7 bases. Germline CDR1 SEHNR, CDR2 FQNEAQ (reference sequence). With 5 bases clipped from V and 7 bases from J, the junction kept 10 bases outside the gene matches. This CDR3 has 14 amino acids. The CDR3 DNA reads TGTGCCAGCAGCCACGAGAACAGGGGAGGTGGCTACACCTTC. This sequence encodes CASSHENRGGGYTF. Together with reference TRBV7-9 and TRBJ1-2, the CDR3 gives the full variable domain: DTGVSQNPRHKITKRGQNVTFRCDPISEHNRLYWYRQTLGQGPEFLTYFQNEAQLEKSRLLSDRFSAERPKGSFSTLEIQRTEQGDSAMYLCASSHENRGGGYTFGSGTRLTVV.

This clonotype has a handful of counts. This chain uses TRBV20-1 with TRBJ2-4; 10 positions match TRBD1. Losses at the gene ends were 6 bases for V and 8 bases for J; bases not matched to a gene: 16. Germline V gene lookup returns CDR1 DFQATT and CDR2 SNEGSKA (reference sequence). This CDR3 has 16 residues. DNA for the CDR3: TGCAGTGCCACTACTCCAGCCGGGACAGGGGAGGACATTCAGTACTTC. This gives the protein CSATTPAGTGEDIQYF.

This chain connects TRBV5-1 to TRBJ1-2; TRBD1 might be the D (5 bases). The CDR3 totals 14 residues. Germline V CDR1 and CDR2: SGHRS, YFSETQ. V lost 4 bases to trimming and J lost 2 bases, with 12 bases between them. CDR3 amino acids: CASSGMGPNYGYTF. CDR3 sequence (DNA): TGCGCCAGCAGCGGGATGGGACCGAACTATGGCTACACCTTC.

This clonotype was seen a single time. The chain is built from TRBV6-1 and TRBJ1-3; a weak D match, TRBD1 (6 bases). Trimming shortened V by 3 bases and J by 0 bases, and 12 bases separated the two germline ends. The CDR3 sequence is 16 residues long. Germline CDR1 reads MNHNS; CDR2 reads SASEGT. CDR3 sequence: CASSDRYRDSGNTIYF. The CDR3 region has the DNA TGTGCCAGCAGTGACCGCTACAGGGACTCTGGAAACACCATATATTTT.